This entry lists 7 T cell receptor beta chains sequenced from one sample in a study of long-term antiretroviral therapy in people with HIV. At the survey level, the v3.0 immunoSEQ assay was run. Profiling relied on immunoSEQ multiplex PCR, and the TCRdb table lists in-frame clones only, not all of them. Here the sample spans 15,000 to 20,000 clones, approximately 90% being singletons. Material: unsorted PBMCs, obtained 2.1 years after starting antiretroviral therapy. These receptors were obtained from a young man with HIV.

The chain employs TRBV4-3 and TRBJ1-1, with 7 nucleotides matching TRBD1. CDR1 and CDR2 (germline): LGHNA, YSLEER. The V segment lost 0 bases and the J segment 4 bases; nucleotides outside the gene matches: 8. The CDR3 extends over 16 amino acids. CDR3 amino acids: CASSQDRSRGGTEAFF. The CDR3 nucleotides read TGCGCCAGCAGCCAAGATCGGTCCAGGGGGGGCACTGAAGCTTTCTTT.

V usage is TRBV7-9 and J usage is TRBJ2-5; D is unresolved. Germline V gene sequence: CDR1 SEHNR, CDR2 FQNEAQ (reference sequence). V lost 6 bases and J 3 bases, leaving 8 bases between the germline ends. The CDR3 has 12 amino acids. CDR3 sequence: CASSRPKETQYF. For the CDR3, the DNA is TGTGCCAGCAGTCGCCCCAAAGAGACCCAGTACTTC.

The chain has TRBV15 and TRBJ2-6; 7 nucleotides line up with TRBD1. Per the germline V gene, CDR1 is LNHNV and CDR2 is YYDKDF (reference sequence). V shed 1 base, J shed 0 bases, and the junction held 12 bases outside the gene matches. There are 20 residues in the CDR3. CDR3 nucleotide sequence: TGTGCCACCAGCAGAGGTCAGGGGGACCCGTCGAGCTCTGGGGCCAACGTCCTGACTTTC. Its protein is CATSRGQGDPSSSGANVLTF.

This chain connects TRBV6-1 to TRBJ2-7, with D uncertain. CDR3 length equals 15 residues. Germline V gives CDR1 MNHNS, CDR2 SASEGT. With 5 bases removed from V and 1 base from J, the gap between germline ends came to 15 bases. In DNA form, the CDR3 reads TGTGCCAGCAGTCCCCGGACGGATTATTCCTACGAGCAGTACTTC. Translating it yields CASSPRTDYSYEQYF.

The chain combines TRBV5-1 with TRBJ1-1, with 8 bases matching TRBD1. Germline CDR1 SGHRS, CDR2 YFSETQ. The CDR3 runs 14 residues. Germline trimming cut 4 bases from V and 3 bases from J; bases unmatched to any gene: 5. The CDR3 nucleotides read TGCGCCAGCAGCGGTGGACAGGGAGACACTGAAGCTTTCTTT. Translated, it gives CASSGGQGDTEAFF.

V and J are TRBV7-2 and TRBJ2-5; TRBD2 matches 7 bases. V lost 5 bases and J lost 4; bases outside the gene matches: 10. The length of the CDR3 is 15 residues. In germline, CDR1 is SGHTA, CDR2 FQGNSA. The CDR3 DNA sequence: TGTGCCAGCAGCCTCCGGGGAGGGACGGGAGAGACCCAGTACTTC. Its translation is CASSLRGGTGETQYF.

The CDR3 DNA follows: TGTGCCAGCAGTTACGTGCGGGAGAAAGACGAGCAGTACTTC. Protein product: CASSYVREKDEQYF. The V and J genes are TRBV6-6 and TRBJ2-7, with 7 bases aligning to TRBD2. Unmatched junction bases numbered 6, after V lost 2 bases and J lost 5 bases. Germline V gene sequence: CDR1 MNHNY, CDR2 SVGAGI (reference sequence). The CDR3 loop spans 14 amino acids.